One sample yielded the 2 T cell receptor beta chains listed below, sequenced in a study of PD-L1 blockade in urothelial cancer. Time point specified: pretreatment peripheral blood. The protocol was immunoSEQ multiplex PCR, while the TCRdb copy is restricted to in-frame clones and leaves out a portion. This table holds tens of thousands of clones, approximately 87% found once. The input for sequencing was PBMCs, taken around atezolizumab (anti-PD-L1) treatment. The receptors come from a man aged 60-69 years with urothelial cancer.

The V and J genes are TRBV18 and TRBJ2-5, with a tentative D call TRBD1 (5 bases). Per germline, CDR1 KGHSH and CDR2 LQKENI. The CDR3 spans 14 residues. The germline V and J ends were trimmed by 3 bases and 3 bases, with 11 bases remaining between them. CDR3 amino acids: CASSPAGFKETQYF. The CDR3 DNA reads TGTGCCAGCTCACCTGCAGGGTTTAAAGAGACCCAGTACTTC.

The chain joins TRBV12-5 to TRBJ2-1; unclear D gene. V gave up 0 bases and J gave up 10 bases, with 10 bases separating them. Germline loops: CDR1 LGHNT, CDR2 FRNRAP. The CDR3 length is 13 residues. Here the CDR3 reads CASGLVNSGEQFF. CDR3 nucleotide sequence: TGTGCTAGTGGTTTGGTTAACTCCGGGGAGCAGTTCTTC. Filled out from reference TRBV12-5 and TRBJ2-1, the complete variable domain reads DARVTQTPRHKVTEMGQEVTMRCQPILGHNTVFWYRQTMMQGLELLAYFRNRAPLDDSGMPKDRFSAEMPDATLATLKIQPSEPRDSAVYFCASGLVNSGEQFFGPGTRLTVL.